This is a list of T cell receptor beta chains from one sample in a study of OX40 agonist ivuxolimab in advanced cancers. Sequencing used immunoSEQ multiplex PCR; TCRdb keeps in-frame clones, though not all of them. The table has tens of thousands of clones, 70% to 85% seen once. The material sequenced was CD4+ or CD8+ T cells sorted from blood, taken in a trial of the OX40 agonist ivuxolimab. These receptors were taken from an adult with an advanced solid tumor such as melanoma, head and neck, liver or kidney cancer. Each CDR3 is given with its conserved first and last residue. The order of the fields is clone size, V gene, D gene, J gene, CDR3 DNA, CDR3 protein. D genes are given only for firm matches. Where a row states a size, it is once, few, many or the class of an expanded clone; other rows omit it.

NA	TRBV30	TRBD2	TRBJ2-2	TGTGCCTGGAAGACTAGCGGGAACACCGGGGAGCTGTTTTTT	CAWKTSGNTGELFF
NA	TRBV11-2	TRBD1	TRBJ2-7	TGTGCCAGCAGCTTAATAGTTGGACAGGGGGCCTACGAGCAGTACTTC	CASSLIVGQGAYEQYF
NA	TRBV5-4	TRBD1	TRBJ1-2	TGTGCCAGCAGCGTCGGACAGGTGGAGGGCTACACCTTC	CASSVGQVEGYTF
NA	TRBV27	NA	TRBJ1-1	TGTGCCAGCAGTTTCGACCAACGAATGACAGGAGAGGCTTTCTTT	CASSFDQRMTGEAFF
NA	TRBV7-8	NA	TRBJ1-1	TGTGCCAGCAGCTTCTGGCAGGGCACGAACACTGAAGCTTTCTTT	CASSFWQGTNTEAFF
NA	TRBV7-9	TRBD2	TRBJ2-7	TGTGCCAGCAGCTCGACTAGCGGGGGGGCCCGCTGGGAGCAGTACTTC	CASSSTSGGARWEQYF
NA	TRBV27	NA	TRBJ2-6	TGTGCCAGCAGTTTATTGAGAAGCTCTGGGGCCAACGTCCTGACTTTC	CASSLLRSSGANVLTF
NA	TRBV5-1	TRBD1	TRBJ2-5	TGCGCCAGCAGCTTCTGGGACAGACAAGAGACCCAGTACTTC	CASSFWDRQETQYF
NA	TRBV5-6	NA	TRBJ2-2	TGTGCCAGCAGCTTCCACGGGGAGCTGTTTTTT	CASSFHGELFF
few	TRBV2	NA	TRBJ1-5	TGTGCCAGCAAGGCAGGGGACAATAGCAATCAGCCCCAGCATTTT	CASKAGDNSNQPQHF
NA	TRBV13	NA	TRBJ1-1	TGTGCCAGCAGGACAGGGAACACTGAAGCTTTCTTT	CASRTGNTEAFF
once	TRBV5-5	NA	TRBJ2-5	TGTGCCAGCAGCTTGTTTAGTGAGACCCAGTACTTC	CASSLFSETQYF
NA	TRBV11-3	NA	TRBJ2-7	TGTGCCAGCAGCCTTGTCCGAGGGGAGGTCCACGAGCAGTACTTC	CASSLVRGEVHEQYF
NA	TRBV9	NA	TRBJ2-6	TGTGCCAGCAGCGGCGCTGGCAATGTAGTGTCTGGGGCCAACGTCCTGACTTTC	CASSGAGNVVSGANVLTF
once	TRBV9	TRBD2	TRBJ2-5	TGTGCCAGCAGCGTAGTTGGTAGCGGGGCATGGGAGACCCAGTACTTC	CASSVVGSGAWETQYF
NA	TRBV29-1	NA	TRBJ1-1	TGCAGCGTTGAAGAGGTGGGCACTGAAGCTTTCTTT	CSVEEVGTEAFF
NA	TRBV7-9	NA	TRBJ2-7	TGTGCCAGCAGCTTATCTAGAGGTTCCTACGAGCAGTACTTC	CASSLSRGSYEQYF
NA	TRBV14	NA	TRBJ2-7	TGTGCCAGCAGCCAGGGGGACGAGCAGTACTTC	CASSQGDEQYF
NA	TRBV29-1	NA	TRBJ1-1	TGCAGCGTTGGGGCAACCCAAAACACTGAAGCTTTCTTT	CSVGATQNTEAFF
NA	TRBV27	NA	TRBJ1-1	TGTGCCAGCAGGGATATGAACACTGAAGCTTTCTTT	CASRDMNTEAFF